The subject of this entry is one T cell receptor beta chain. Combining a sample-barcoded 5' primer with a J-beta primer mix, a second PCR ran for roughly 6 to 11 cycles. All samples gave at least 2.5 million CDR3-containing paired-end reads. TCRdb ran MiXCR on the 5' RACE reads and lists one entry per CDR3 protein. The sample lists about 1.7 million distinct CDR3 sequences; roughly 30% were seen once. This entry is derived from a study of blood T cells in healthy people across ages. Germline V gene data show CDR1 as MDHEN and CDR2 as SYDVKM. Trimming took 7 bases from V and 8 from J, leaving 16 bases between them. This CDR3 has 13 amino acids. It was about 9.4 milliliters of peripheral blood that were drawn from each donor.

Input material: blood. The chain links TRBV28 to TRBJ2-3; a possible D gene is TRBD2 (5 bases). The sequence derives from a woman aged 25 to 45 in good health. Here the CDR3 reads CASTEGRGFTQYF. The DNA of the CDR3 is TGTGCCAGCACTGAAGGCCGGGGATTTACGCAGTATTTT.